A single sample is the source of the 3 T cell receptor beta chains below, sequenced in a study of beta chain features in type 1 diabetes. The investigators reverse transcribed all of the isolated RNA, so they sequenced expressed TCRB transcripts. Profiling relied on immunoSEQ multiplex PCR, and the TCRdb table lists in-frame clones only, not all of them. The sample holds 850,000 to 900,000 clones, roughly 17% seen once. The sequenced sample consisted of naive CD4+ T cells from blood. The receptors were sampled from a woman younger than 30 in good health.

This clone was counted a single time. The CDR3 reads CASSVQGYEQFF. The CDR3 coding sequence is TGTGCCAGCAGTGTACAGGGCTATGAGCAGTTCTTC. This sequence joins TRBV6-1 and TRBJ2-1; possible D gene TRBD1, 6 bases. CDR3 length: 12 amino acids. In germline, CDR1 is MNHNS, CDR2 SASEGT. Between the trimmed V and J ends, which lost 4 bases and 8 bases, there was a span of 9 bases.

This clone showed up just a few times. V gene TRBV10-3 combines with J gene TRBJ1-1; D gene ambiguous. The V end lost 10 bases, the J end lost 7 bases, and 10 bases lay between the germline ends. Germline CDR1 and CDR2: ENHRY and SYGVKD. The CDR3 consists of 10 residues. The CDR3 DNA reads TGTGCCAGCAGAGGGAATGAAGCTTTCTTT. It codes for CASRGNEAFF.

This chain joins TRBV5-1 and TRBJ1-1, with a tentative D call TRBD1 (5 bases). Germline CDR1 is SGHRS and CDR2 is YFSETQ. The CDR3 runs to 15 residues. The germline V and J ends were trimmed by 4 bases and 1 base, with 14 bases remaining between them. For the CDR3, the DNA is TGCGCCAGCAGCCCGGACGGCCAGGGGAACACTGAAGCTTTCTTT. It translates to CASSPDGQGNTEAFF.